A selection of T cell receptor beta chains follows, all from one sample in a study of blood T cell repertoires in COVID-19. Assay: immunoSEQ multiplex PCR; the TCRdb copy retains only in-frame clones and omits some. The data hold roughly 250,000 clones, with 85% to 95% observed a single time. Specimen: PBMCs or T cells enriched from blood (not recorded which). Source of these receptors: a woman younger than 30 who had recovered from COVID-19. The CDR3 runs from the conserved cysteine through the conserved F or W.

V gene: TRBV19
J gene: TRBJ1-1
CDR3 protein: CASSRLQGMNTEAFF

V gene: TRBV10-3
J gene: TRBJ2-7
CDR3 protein: CATLTGINYEQYF

V gene: TRBV9
J gene: TRBJ2-5
CDR3 protein: CASSGRDSQETQYF

V gene: TRBV5-1
J gene: TRBJ1-2
CDR3 protein: CASRVGTGSYGYTF

V gene: TRBV28
J gene: TRBJ1-2
CDR3 protein: CASSTQASSNYGYTF

V gene: TRBV28
J gene: TRBJ2-2
CDR3 protein: CASSLSSDRGQDTGELFF

V gene: TRBV3-1/TRBV3-2
J gene: TRBJ1-2
CDR3 protein: CASSHAGTAYGYTF

V gene: TRBV6-5
J gene: TRBJ2-7
CDR3 protein: CASSYVGGPYEQYF

V gene: TRBV2
J gene: TRBJ1-1
CDR3 protein: CASSSQGIDTEAFF

V gene: TRBV7-8
J gene: TRBJ2-7
CDR3 protein: CASSLRVAGGGYEQYF

V gene: TRBV7-2
J gene: TRBJ1-1
CDR3 protein: CASAPRRQGALNTEAFF

V gene: TRBV7-7
J gene: TRBJ2-1
CDR3 protein: CASSLGSAAGNEQFF

V gene: TRBV6-5
J gene: TRBJ2-2
CDR3 protein: CASSKTGWSTGELFF

V gene: TRBV5-1
J gene: TRBJ1-1
CDR3 protein: CASRVDRGNTEAFF

V gene: TRBV7-3
J gene: TRBJ2-2
CDR3 protein: CASSPGVAGGSNTGELFF

V gene: TRBV4-2
J gene: TRBJ1-4
CDR3 protein: CASSPREVSTNEKLFF

V gene: TRBV27
J gene: TRBJ1-2
CDR3 protein: CASSRDFYGYTF

V gene: TRBV7-2
J gene: TRBJ1-3
CDR3 protein: CASSLVDSSGNTIYF

V gene: TRBV7-3
J gene: TRBJ2-7
CDR3 protein: CASSSGGHSYEQYF

V gene: TRBV7-2
J gene: TRBJ2-1
CDR3 protein: CASSLDSGGYNEQFF